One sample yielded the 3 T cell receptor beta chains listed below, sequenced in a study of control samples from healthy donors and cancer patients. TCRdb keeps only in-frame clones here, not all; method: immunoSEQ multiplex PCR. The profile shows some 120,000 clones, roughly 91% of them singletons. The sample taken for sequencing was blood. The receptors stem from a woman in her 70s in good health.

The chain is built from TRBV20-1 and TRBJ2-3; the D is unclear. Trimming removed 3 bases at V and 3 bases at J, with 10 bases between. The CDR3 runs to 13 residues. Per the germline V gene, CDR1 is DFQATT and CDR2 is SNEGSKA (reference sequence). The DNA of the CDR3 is TGCAGTGCTAGTTTTGGAGATACAGATACGCAGTATTTT. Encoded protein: CSASFGDTDTQYF.

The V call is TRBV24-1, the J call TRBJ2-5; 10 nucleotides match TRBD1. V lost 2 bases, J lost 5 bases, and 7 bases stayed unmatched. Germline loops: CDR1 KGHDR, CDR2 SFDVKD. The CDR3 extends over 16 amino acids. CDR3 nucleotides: TGTGCCACCAGTGATTGGGCGACAGGGGGCGACGAGACCCAGTACTTC. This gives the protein CATSDWATGGDETQYF.

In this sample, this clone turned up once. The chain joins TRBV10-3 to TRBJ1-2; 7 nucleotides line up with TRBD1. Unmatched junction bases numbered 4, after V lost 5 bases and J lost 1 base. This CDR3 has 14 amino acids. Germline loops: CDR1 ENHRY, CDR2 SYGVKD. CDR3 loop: CAISPDRYNYGYTF. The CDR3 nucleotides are TGTGCCATCAGTCCGGACAGGTATAACTATGGCTACACCTTC.